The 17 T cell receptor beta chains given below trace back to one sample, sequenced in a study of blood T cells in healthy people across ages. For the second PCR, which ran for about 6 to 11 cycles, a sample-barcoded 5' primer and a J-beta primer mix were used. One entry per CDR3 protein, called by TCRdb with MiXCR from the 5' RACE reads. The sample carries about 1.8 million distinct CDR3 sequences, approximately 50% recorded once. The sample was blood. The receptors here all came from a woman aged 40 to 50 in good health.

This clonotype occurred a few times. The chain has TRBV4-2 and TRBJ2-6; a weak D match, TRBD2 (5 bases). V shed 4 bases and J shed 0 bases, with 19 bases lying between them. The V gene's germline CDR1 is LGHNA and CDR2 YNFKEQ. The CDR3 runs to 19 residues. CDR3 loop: CASSPRTAERASGANVLTF. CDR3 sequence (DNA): TGTGCCAGCAGCCCCAGGACCGCCGAGAGGGCCTCTGGGGCCAACGTCCTGACTTTC.

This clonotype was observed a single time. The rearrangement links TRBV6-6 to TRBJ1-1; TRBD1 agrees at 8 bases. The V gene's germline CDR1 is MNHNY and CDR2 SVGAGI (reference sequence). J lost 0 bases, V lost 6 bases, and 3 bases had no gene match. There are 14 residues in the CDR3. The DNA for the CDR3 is TGTGCCAGCAGATCAGGGGGCTTGAACACTGAAGCTTTCTTT. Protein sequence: CASRSGGLNTEAFF.

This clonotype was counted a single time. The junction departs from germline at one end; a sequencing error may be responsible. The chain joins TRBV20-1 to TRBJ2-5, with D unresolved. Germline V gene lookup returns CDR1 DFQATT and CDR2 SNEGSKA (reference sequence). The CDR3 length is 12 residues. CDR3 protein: CRASIQGETQYF. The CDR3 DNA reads TGCAGGGCTAGTATCCAAGGAGAGACCCAGTACTTC.

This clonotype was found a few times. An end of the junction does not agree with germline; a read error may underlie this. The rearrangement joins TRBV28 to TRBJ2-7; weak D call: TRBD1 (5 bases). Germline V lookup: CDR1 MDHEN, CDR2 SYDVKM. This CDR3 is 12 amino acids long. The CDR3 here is CASSVDIYEQYF. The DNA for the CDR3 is TGTGCTAGCAGTGTGGACATCTACGAGCAGTACTTC.

CDR3 bases: TGTGCCAGCAGTTACTCGGCATCAGGGGATCGCACCGGGGAGCTGTTTTTT. It translates to CASSYSASGDRTGELFF. The gene calls are TRBV6-2 or TRBV6-3 and TRBJ2-2, with D possibly being TRBD1 (6 bases). The germline CDR1 and CDR2 sequences are MNHEY and SVGEGT. This CDR3 is 17 amino acids long. V was shortened by 0 bases and J by 4 bases, with 15 bases between the two germline ends.

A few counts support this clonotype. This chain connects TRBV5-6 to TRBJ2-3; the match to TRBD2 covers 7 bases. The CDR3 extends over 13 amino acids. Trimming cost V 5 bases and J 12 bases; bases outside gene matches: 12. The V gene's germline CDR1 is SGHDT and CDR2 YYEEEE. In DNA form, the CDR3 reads TGTGCCAGCAGACAAACCGGGACTACATTCCAGTATTTT. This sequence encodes CASRQTGTTFQYF.

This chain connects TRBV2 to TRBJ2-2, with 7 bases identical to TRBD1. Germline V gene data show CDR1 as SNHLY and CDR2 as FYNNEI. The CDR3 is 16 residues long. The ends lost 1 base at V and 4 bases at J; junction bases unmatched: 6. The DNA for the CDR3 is TGTGCCAGCAGTGAAGGACAGGGTCTTGGCACCGGGGAGCTGTTTTTT. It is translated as CASSEGQGLGTGELFF.

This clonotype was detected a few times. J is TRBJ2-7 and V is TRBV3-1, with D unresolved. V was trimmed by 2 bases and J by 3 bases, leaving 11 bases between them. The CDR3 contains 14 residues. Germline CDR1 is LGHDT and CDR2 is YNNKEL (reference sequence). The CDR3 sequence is CASSQSQKFYEQYF. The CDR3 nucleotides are TGTGCCAGCAGCCAAAGCCAGAAGTTCTACGAGCAGTACTTC.

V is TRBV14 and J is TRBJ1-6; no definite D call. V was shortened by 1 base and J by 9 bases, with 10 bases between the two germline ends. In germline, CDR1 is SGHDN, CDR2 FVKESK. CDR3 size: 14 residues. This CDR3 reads CASSQAHRSSPLHF. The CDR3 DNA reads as TGTGCCAGCAGCCAAGCCCACCGTAGTTCACCCCTCCACTTT.

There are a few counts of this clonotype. The CDR3 sequence is CASSRSDRGFYEQYF. The CDR3 DNA reads TGTGCCAGCAGTAGATCGGACAGGGGTTTCTACGAGCAGTACTTC. The genes are TRBV6-5 and TRBJ2-7; 9 bases fit TRBD1. V shed 5 bases and J 3 bases; nucleotides not matched to a gene: 8. Looked up from germline, CDR1 is MNHEY and CDR2 is SVGAGI. CDR3 length: 15 residues.

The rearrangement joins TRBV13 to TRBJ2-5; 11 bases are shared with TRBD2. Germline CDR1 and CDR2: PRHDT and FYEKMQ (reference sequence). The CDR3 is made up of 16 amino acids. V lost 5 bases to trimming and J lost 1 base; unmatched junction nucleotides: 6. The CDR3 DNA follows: TGTGCCAGCAGCCGGCTAGCGGGGGGAGCCCAAGAGACCCAGTACTTC. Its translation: CASSRLAGGAQETQYF.

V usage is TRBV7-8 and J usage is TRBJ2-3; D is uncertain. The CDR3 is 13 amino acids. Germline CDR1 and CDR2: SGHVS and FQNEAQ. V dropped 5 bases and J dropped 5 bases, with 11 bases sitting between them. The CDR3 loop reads CASSPLPGDTQYF. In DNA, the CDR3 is TGTGCCAGCAGCCCACTGCCGGGAGATACGCAGTATTTT.

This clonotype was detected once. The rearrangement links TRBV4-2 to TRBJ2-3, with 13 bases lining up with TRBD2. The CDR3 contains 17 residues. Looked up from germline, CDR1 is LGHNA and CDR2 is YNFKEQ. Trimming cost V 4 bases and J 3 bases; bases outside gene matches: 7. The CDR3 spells CASSPSGTSGMTDTQYF. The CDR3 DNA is TGTGCCAGCAGCCCCTCGGGGACTAGCGGGATGACAGATACGCAGTATTTT.

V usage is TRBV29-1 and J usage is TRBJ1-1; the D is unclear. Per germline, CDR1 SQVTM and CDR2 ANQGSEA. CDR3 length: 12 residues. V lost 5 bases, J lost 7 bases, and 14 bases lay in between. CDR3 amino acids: CSVPDLTSEAFF. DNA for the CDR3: TGCAGCGTTCCTGACCTTACTAGTGAAGCTTTCTTT.

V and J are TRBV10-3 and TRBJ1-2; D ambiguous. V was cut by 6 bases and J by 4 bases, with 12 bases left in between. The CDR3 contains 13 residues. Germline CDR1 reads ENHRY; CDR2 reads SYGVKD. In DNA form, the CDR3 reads TGTGCCATCAGCCCACAGAACCTCTATGGCTACACCTTC. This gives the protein CAISPQNLYGYTF.

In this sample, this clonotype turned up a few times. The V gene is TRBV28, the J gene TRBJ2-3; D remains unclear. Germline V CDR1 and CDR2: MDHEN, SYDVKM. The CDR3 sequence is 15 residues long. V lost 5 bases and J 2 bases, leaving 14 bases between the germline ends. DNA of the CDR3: TGTGCCAGCAGTCCCCGGGCCGCTCTCACAGATACGCAGTATTTT. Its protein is CASSPRAALTDTQYF.

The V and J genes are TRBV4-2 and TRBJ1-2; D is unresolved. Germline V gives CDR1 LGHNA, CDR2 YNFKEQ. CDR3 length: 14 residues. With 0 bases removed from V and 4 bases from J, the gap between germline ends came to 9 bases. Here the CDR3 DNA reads TGTGCCAGCAGCCAAGATGGCCAGGTCTATGGCTACACCTTC. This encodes CASSQDGQVYGYTF.